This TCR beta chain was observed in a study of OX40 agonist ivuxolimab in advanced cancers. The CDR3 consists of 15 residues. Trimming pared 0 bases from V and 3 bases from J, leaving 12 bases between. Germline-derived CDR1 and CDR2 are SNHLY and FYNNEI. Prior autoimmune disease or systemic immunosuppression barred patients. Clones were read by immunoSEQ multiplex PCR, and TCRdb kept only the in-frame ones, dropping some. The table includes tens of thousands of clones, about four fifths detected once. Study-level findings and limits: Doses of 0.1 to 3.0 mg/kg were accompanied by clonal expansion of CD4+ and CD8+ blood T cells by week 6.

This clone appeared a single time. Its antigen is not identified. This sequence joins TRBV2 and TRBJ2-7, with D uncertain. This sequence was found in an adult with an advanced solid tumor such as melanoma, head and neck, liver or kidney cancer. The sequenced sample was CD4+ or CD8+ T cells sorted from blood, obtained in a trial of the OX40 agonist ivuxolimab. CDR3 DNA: TGTGCCAGCAGTGAAGCGGGGTCTTTATACTACGAGCAGTACTTC. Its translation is CASSEAGSLYYEQYF.